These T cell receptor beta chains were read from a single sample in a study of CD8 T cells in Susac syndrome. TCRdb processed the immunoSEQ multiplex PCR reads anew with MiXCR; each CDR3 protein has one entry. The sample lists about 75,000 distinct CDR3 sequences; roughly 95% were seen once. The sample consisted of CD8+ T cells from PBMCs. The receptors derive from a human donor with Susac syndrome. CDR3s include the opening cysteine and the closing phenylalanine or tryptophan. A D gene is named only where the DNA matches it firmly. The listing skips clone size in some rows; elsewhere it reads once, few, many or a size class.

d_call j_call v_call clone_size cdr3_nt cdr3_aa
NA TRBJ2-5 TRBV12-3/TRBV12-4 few TGTGCCAGCAGTTTATTACGGGAGACCCAGTACTTC CASSLLRETQYF
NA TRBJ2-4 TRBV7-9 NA TGTGCCAGCAGCGAGATGCTACAGAACATTCAGTACTTC CASSEMLQNIQYF
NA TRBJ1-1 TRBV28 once TGTGCCAGCAGTTTAAGGGCCATGAACACTGAAGCTTTCTTT CASSLRAMNTEAFF
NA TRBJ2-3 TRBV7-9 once TGTGCCAGCAGCTCGAACGGACTGACAGATACGCAGTATTTT CASSSNGLTDTQYF
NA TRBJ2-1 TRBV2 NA TGTGCCAGCAAAGGGGAAAGAGAGCAGTTCTTC CASKGEREQFF
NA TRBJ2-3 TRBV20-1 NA TGCAGTGCTAGAGATTTCGCAGGGAGCACAGATACGCAGTATTTT CSARDFAGSTDTQYF
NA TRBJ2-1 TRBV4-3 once TGCGCCAGCAGCCAAGAAGGACCCAATGAGCAGTTCTTC CASSQEGPNEQFF
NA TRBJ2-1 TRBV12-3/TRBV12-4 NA TGTGCCAGCAGTTTAGGAGAGGAGCAGTTCTTC CASSLGEEQFF
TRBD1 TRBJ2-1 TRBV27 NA TGTGCCAGCAGTTCCCCAGGGGGCTATGAGCAGTTCTTC CASSSPGGYEQFF
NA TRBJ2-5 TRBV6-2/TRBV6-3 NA TGTGCCAGCAAGGGGGAAGAGACCCAGTACTTC CASKGEETQYF
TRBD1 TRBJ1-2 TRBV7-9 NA TGTGCCAGCAGCTCCGGGACAGGGACTAACTATGGCTACACCTTC CASSSGTGTNYGYTF
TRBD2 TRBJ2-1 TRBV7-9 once TGTGCCAGCAGCTTAGCGGGGGGACTACATCACAATGAGCAGTTCTTC CASSLAGGLHHNEQFF
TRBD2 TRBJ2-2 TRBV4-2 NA TGTGCCAGCAGCCAATCTAGCGGGGGGGCCGGGGAGCTGTTTTTT CASSQSSGGAGELFF
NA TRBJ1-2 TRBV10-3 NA TGTGCCGCAAACCCCCAGGGAGGCCCCGCGGGCTACACCTTC CAANPQGGPAGYTF
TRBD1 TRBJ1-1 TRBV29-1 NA TGCAGCGGGGACAGGAACACTGAAGCTTTCTTT CSGDRNTEAFF
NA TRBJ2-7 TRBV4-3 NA TGCGCCAGCAGCCAAGGAGCTGGGCAGACCTACGAGCAGTACTTC CASSQGAGQTYEQYF
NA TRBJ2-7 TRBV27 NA TGTGCCAGCAGTTTAAATCTTGGGGTCTACGAGCAGTACTTC CASSLNLGVYEQYF
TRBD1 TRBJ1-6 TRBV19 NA TGTGCCAGTAGCGAAATTCGGGACAGCTATAATTCACCCCTCCACTTT CASSEIRDSYNSPLHF
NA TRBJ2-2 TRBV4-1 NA TGCGCCAGCAGCCACTTAGCAGGGGAGCTGTTTTTT CASSHLAGELFF
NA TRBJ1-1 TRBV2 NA TGTGCCAGCAGAACCTATACTGAAGCTTTCTTT CASRTYTEAFF
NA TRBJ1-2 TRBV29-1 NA TGCAGCGCGTCCGGGACACTGGATGGCTACACCTTC CSASGTLDGYTF
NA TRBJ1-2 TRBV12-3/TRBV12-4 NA TGTGCCAGCACTCCCTCGACTACGGGTGGCTACACCTTC CASTPSTTGGYTF
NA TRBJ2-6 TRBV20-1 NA TGCAGTGCTAGATCAGTAGGGGCCAACGTCCTGACTTTC CSARSVGANVLTF
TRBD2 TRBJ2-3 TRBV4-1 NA TGCGCCAGCAGCCCCTACCCCCCCACGACTAGCGGGGGCACAGATACGCAGTATTTT CASSPYPPTTSGGTDTQYF
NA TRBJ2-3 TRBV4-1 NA TGCGCCAGCAGCCAAGACCCAGGAGGAGCAGATACGCAGTATTTT CASSQDPGGADTQYF
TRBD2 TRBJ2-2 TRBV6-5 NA TGTGCCAGCAGTTCGGCTAGCGGGGGGGCGGACACCGGGGAGCTGTTTTTT CASSSASGGADTGELFF
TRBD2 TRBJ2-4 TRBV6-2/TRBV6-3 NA TGTGCCAGCGGCAGACTAGCGGGGTTCACCAAAAACATTCAGTACTTC CASGRLAGFTKNIQYF
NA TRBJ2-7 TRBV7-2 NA TGTGCCAGCAGCTTAGCAGGGGGGGCAGGGAGGGAGCAGTACTTC CASSLAGGAGREQYF
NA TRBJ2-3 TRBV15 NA TGTGCCACCAGCAAACGGGGAGTCACAGATACGCAGTATTTT CATSKRGVTDTQYF
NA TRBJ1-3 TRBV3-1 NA TGTGCCAGCAGCCCGGGACACAGCTCTGGAAACACCATATATTTT CASSPGHSSGNTIYF
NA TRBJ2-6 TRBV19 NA TGTGCCAGTAGTATAATATCCCCCACAGTCTCTGGGGCCAACGTCCTGACTTTC CASSIISPTVSGANVLTF
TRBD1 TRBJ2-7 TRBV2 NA TGTGCCAGCAGTTCCGGGACAGATTCCTACGAGCAGTACTTC CASSSGTDSYEQYF
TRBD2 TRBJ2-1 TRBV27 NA TGTGCCAGCAGTTGGACTAGCGGGGAATACAATGAGCAGTTCTTC CASSWTSGEYNEQFF
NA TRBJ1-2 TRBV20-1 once TGCAGTGCTTGGAATAACTATGGCTACACCTTC CSAWNNYGYTF
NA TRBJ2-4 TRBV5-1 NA TGCGCCAGCAGGGACTGGAGGGGGTCCCTAGCCAAAAACATTCAGTACTTC CASRDWRGSLAKNIQYF
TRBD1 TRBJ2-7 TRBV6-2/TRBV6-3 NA TGTGCCAGCAGTCGACAGGGAAGGTACGAGCAGTACTTC CASSRQGRYEQYF
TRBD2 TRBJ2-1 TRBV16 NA TGTGCCAGCACCTCGGGACTAGCGGGGGAGCGAAGTGAGCAGTTCTTC CASTSGLAGERSEQFF
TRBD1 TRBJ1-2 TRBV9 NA TGTGCCAGCAGCGTATCTAGGGACAGGCCAGGCTATGGCTACACCTTC CASSVSRDRPGYGYTF
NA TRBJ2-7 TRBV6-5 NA TGTGCCAGCACCCCCGGCAGGTCGTGGGGCTACGAGCAGTACTTC CASTPGRSWGYEQYF